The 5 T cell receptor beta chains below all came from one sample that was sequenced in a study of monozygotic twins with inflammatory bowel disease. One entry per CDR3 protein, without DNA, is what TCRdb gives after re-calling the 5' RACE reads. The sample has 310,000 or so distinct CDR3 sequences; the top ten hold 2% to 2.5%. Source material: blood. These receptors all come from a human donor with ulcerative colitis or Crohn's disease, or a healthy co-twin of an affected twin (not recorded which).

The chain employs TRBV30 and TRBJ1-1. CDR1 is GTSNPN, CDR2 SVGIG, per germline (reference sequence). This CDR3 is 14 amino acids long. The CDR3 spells CAWQWSDSNTEAFF.

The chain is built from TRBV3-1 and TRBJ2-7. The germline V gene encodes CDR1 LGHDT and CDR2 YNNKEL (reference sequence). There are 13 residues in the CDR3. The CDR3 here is CASSQDVGGEQYF.

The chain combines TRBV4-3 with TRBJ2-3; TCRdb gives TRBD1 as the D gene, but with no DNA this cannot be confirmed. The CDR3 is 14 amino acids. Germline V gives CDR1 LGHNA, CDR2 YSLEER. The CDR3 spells CASSRGGRTDTQYF.

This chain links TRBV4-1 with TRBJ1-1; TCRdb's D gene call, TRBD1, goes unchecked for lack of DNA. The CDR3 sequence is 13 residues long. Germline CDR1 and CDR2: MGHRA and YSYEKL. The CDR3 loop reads CASSQDQGMEAFF.

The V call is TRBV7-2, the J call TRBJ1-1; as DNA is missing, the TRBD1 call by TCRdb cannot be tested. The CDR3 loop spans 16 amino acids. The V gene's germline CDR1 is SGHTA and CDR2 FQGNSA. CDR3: CASSFQPGVMNTEAFF.